This entry is about one T cell receptor beta chain. Its specificity is not known. The entry originates in a study of Ad26.COV2.S vaccination and SARS-CoV-2 variants. This CDR3 is 15 amino acids long. In germline, CDR1 is MDHEN, CDR2 SYDVKM. Trimming took off 7 bases at V and 4 bases at J, with 19 bases between the two ends. Data came from immunoSEQ multiplex PCR; TCRdb stores just in-frame clones and leaves some out. This table has about 180,000 clones, around nine tenths appearing once. Regarding the study as a whole: After vaccination, substantial breadth of spike-specific CD8+ and CD4+ responses was reported. The study found similar non-spike TCR breadth in vaccine and placebo recipients.

The sequencing used peripheral blood, collected after recovery from COVID-19. This clonotype was sampled from a human donor who had recovered from COVID-19. The chain recombines TRBV28 with TRBJ1-2; D might be TRBD1 (6 bases). The CDR3 here is CASTPGATVGYGYTF. The CDR3 DNA sequence: TGTGCCAGCACGCCGGGGGCGACGGTGGGCTATGGCTACACCTTC.